These 29 T cell receptor beta chains originate from one sample sequenced in a study of a mutant IDH1 vaccine in newly diagnosed glioma. Generated by immunoSEQ multiplex PCR, the TCRdb table keeps only in-frame clones and is missing some. Of 50,000 to 65,000 clones in the sample, about 81% were seen once. The time point denotes: week 5, during vaccination. The study gave 300 ug of mutant IDH1 20-mer peptide per vaccine dose, with topical imiquimod. These TCRs are of unknown antigen specificity. The specimen was PBMCs, collected from a glioma patient whose treatment included an IDH1 peptide vaccine. The receptors stem from a man aged 25-45 years with glioma.

The V and J genes are TRBV6-1 and TRBJ1-2; 8 bases match TRBD1. Germline values: CDR1 MNHNS, CDR2 SASEGT. V was clipped by 7 bases and J by 3 bases; unmatched bases: 10. The CDR3 length is 15 residues. CDR3 region: CASNYEGQVHYGYTF. The CDR3 coding sequence is TGTGCCAGCAATTATGAGGGACAGGTTCACTATGGCTACACCTTC.

The chain uses TRBV28 and TRBJ2-3; 7 bases line up with TRBD1. Germline V gives CDR1 MDHEN, CDR2 SYDVKM. The trim removed 4 bases at V and 4 bases at J, leaving 8 bases unmatched. CDR3 size: 15 residues. CDR3 in amino acids: CASSSRQGIADTQYF. The DNA for the CDR3 is TGTGCCAGCAGTTCCCGACAGGGTATTGCAGATACGCAGTATTTT.

This clone was recorded once. The chain has TRBV2 and TRBJ2-1; possibly TRBD1 for D (5 bases). The CDR3 runs to 13 residues. V was clipped by 5 bases and J by 3 bases, with 8 bases between them. Germline V gives CDR1 SNHLY, CDR2 FYNNEI. The CDR3 DNA is TGTGCCAGCAGTTCCAGGGTCTACAATGAGCAGTTCTTC. Its protein product is CASSSRVYNEQFF.

The V call is TRBV19, the J call TRBJ1-1; no definite D call. Germline-derived CDR1 and CDR2 are LNHDA and SQIVND (reference sequence). This CDR3 comprises 11 residues. Trimming removed 3 bases from V and 7 bases from J, with 6 bases in between. This CDR3 reads CASSIGGEAFF. The CDR3 DNA follows: TGTGCCAGTAGTATCGGAGGTGAAGCTTTCTTT.

V and J are TRBV11-2 and TRBJ2-5; 11 bases fit TRBD2. The CDR3 has 15 amino acids. The V gene end was trimmed by 5 bases and the J gene end by 5 bases; junction bases not matched to a gene: 7. Germline V gives CDR1 SGHAT, CDR2 FQNNGV. The CDR3 region has the DNA TGTGCCAGCAGCGTTAGCGGGGGGGCCGGGGAGACCCAGTACTTC. It codes for CASSVSGGAGETQYF.

The chain employs TRBV2 and TRBJ1-2; the match to TRBD1 covers 7 bases. The CDR3 is 14 residues long. V lost 2 bases, J lost 2 bases, and 2 bases stayed unmatched. The germline V gene encodes CDR1 SNHLY and CDR2 FYNNEI. Written as DNA, the CDR3 is TGTGCCAGCAGTGAAAGACAGGGCAACTATGGCTACACCTTC. Translated: CASSERQGNYGYTF.

This sequence joins TRBV27 and TRBJ2-7; possible D gene TRBD1, 5 bases. The CDR3 is 14 amino acids. The V and J ends lost 0 bases and 4 bases respectively, with 10 bases between them. Per the germline V gene, CDR1 is MNHEY and CDR2 is SMNVEV (reference sequence). In nucleotides, the CDR3 is TGTGCCAGCAGTTTATCGGGCAGGGTTTACGAGCAGTACTTC. Encoded protein: CASSLSGRVYEQYF.

This clone was observed a handful of times. The CDR3 DNA reads as TGTGCCAGCAGCTGGGGGACAGTCACTGAAGCTTTCTTT. Protein: CASSWGTVTEAFF. The rearrangement links TRBV5-6 to TRBJ1-1, with 7 bases that match TRBD1. The germline V gene has CDR1 SGHDT and CDR2 YYEEEE. Trimming removed 3 bases from V and 4 bases from J; junction bases left unmatched: 3. The CDR3 has 13 amino acids. Together with reference TRBV5-6 and TRBJ1-1, the CDR3 gives the full variable domain: DAGVTQSPTHLIKTRGQQVTLRCSPKSGHDTVSWYQQALGQGPQFIFQYYEEEERQRGNFPDRFSGHQFPNYSSELNVNALLLGDSALYLCASSWGTVTEAFFGQGTRLTVV.

The chain is built from TRBV29-1 and TRBJ2-7, with 9 bases fitting TRBD1. The germline V gene encodes CDR1 SQVTM and CDR2 ANQGSEA. The CDR3 extends over 13 amino acids. Germline trimming cut 5 bases from V and 7 bases from J; bases unmatched to any gene: 9. CDR3 DNA: TGCAGCGTTCGGGACAGGGTATCGAAGGAGCAGTACTTC. Protein: CSVRDRVSKEQYF.

The CDR3 nucleotides read TGTGCCAGTAGTAACATTGACTTGCCCCAGCATTTT. Amino acid sequence: CASSNIDLPQHF. The chain combines TRBV19 with TRBJ1-5, with no clear D. This CDR3 has 12 amino acids. Germline V gives CDR1 LNHDA, CDR2 SQIVND (reference sequence). V lost 4 bases, J lost 9 bases, and 10 bases lay in between.

The chain carries TRBV19 and TRBJ1-5; TRBD1 might be the D (5 bases). The CDR3 covers 17 residues. Germline values: CDR1 LNHDA, CDR2 SQIVND (reference sequence). V was cut by 6 bases and J by 2 bases, with 20 bases left in between. CDR3 amino acids: CASRSGSLDIGNQPQHF. CDR3 nucleotide sequence: TGTGCCAGTAGAAGTGGGTCTTTGGACATCGGCAATCAGCCCCAGCATTTT. Full variable domain (missing parts from reference TRBV19 and TRBJ1-5): DGGITQSPKYLFRKEGQNVTLSCEQNLNHDAMYWYRQDPGQGLRLIYYSQIVNDFQKGDIAEGYSVSREKKESFPLTVTSAQKNPTAFYLCASRSGSLDIGNQPQHFGDGTRLSIL.

This clone has only a few counts. The chain recombines TRBV15 with TRBJ1-3; D is unresolved. Germline values: CDR1 LNHNV, CDR2 YYDKDF (reference sequence). The CDR3 has 15 residues. V lost 0 bases, J lost 2 bases, and 8 bases lay in between. CDR3 DNA: TGTGCCACCAGCAGAGATTGGAGGGCTGGAAACACCATATATTTT. It specifies CATSRDWRAGNTIYF.

This clone was counted between two and nine times. This chain connects TRBV29-1 to TRBJ1-1; D perhaps matches TRBD1 (6 bases). Germline-derived CDR1 and CDR2 are SQVTM and ANQGSEA. This CDR3 is built from 13 residues. Trimming pared 4 bases from V and 4 bases from J, leaving 13 bases between. CDR3 loop: CSVGDGGGTEAFF. The CDR3 DNA is TGCAGCGTTGGGGACGGGGGCGGCACTGAAGCTTTCTTT.

The CDR3 here is CASSQDPTSGGSTGELFF. CDR3 sequence (DNA): TGCGCCAGCAGCCAAGATCCAACTAGCGGGGGGTCGACCGGGGAGCTGTTTTTT. The V gene is TRBV4-1, the J gene TRBJ2-2; 12 bases are shared with TRBD2. Germline assignment: CDR1 MGHRA and CDR2 YSYEKL. After removal of 0 bases from V and 5 bases from J, the junction contained 7 bases not matched to a gene. The CDR3 totals 18 residues.

This chain links TRBV5-1 with TRBJ2-5; D is undetermined. Germline CDR1 and CDR2: SGHRS and YFSETQ. The CDR3 loop spans 13 amino acids. Trimming took off 2 bases at V and 4 bases at J, with 9 bases between the two ends. The DNA of the CDR3 is TGCGCCAGCAGCTTCATCTCGCGAGAGACCCAGTACTTC. This translates into CASSFISRETQYF.

The J gene is TRBJ2-7, the V gene TRBV28, with 8 bases lining up with TRBD1. The length of the CDR3 is 16 residues. Germline-derived CDR1 and CDR2 are MDHEN and SYDVKM. V lost 2 bases, J lost 2 bases, and 8 bases stayed unmatched. CDR3 DNA sequence: TGTGCCAGCAGTTTACTCGACAGGGGAATTCCCTACGAGCAGTACTTC. Translation: CASSLLDRGIPYEQYF.

The chain links TRBV19 to TRBJ1-5; no definite D call. Looked up from germline, CDR1 is LNHDA and CDR2 is SQIVND (reference sequence). The V and J ends lost 8 bases and 0 bases respectively, with 8 bases between them. The CDR3 sequence is 13 residues long. The CDR3 region is CASAGHSNQPQHF. The DNA for the CDR3 is TGTGCCAGTGCCGGTCATAGCAATCAGCCCCAGCATTTT.

This chain connects TRBV6-4 to TRBJ2-6; tentatively, D is TRBD1 (5 bases). The CDR3 totals 18 residues. The V gene lost 0 bases and the J gene lost 2 bases, with 14 bases spanning the gap. Per germline, CDR1 MRHNA and CDR2 SNTAGT. The CDR3 spells CASSDSTERIPGANVLTF. The CDR3, as DNA: TGTGCCAGCAGTGACTCGACAGAGCGTATTCCTGGGGCCAACGTCCTGACTTTC.

This clone was picked up one time. The V and J genes are TRBV5-4 and TRBJ2-1; tentative D call: TRBD1 (5 bases). Germline V gives CDR1 SGHNT, CDR2 YYREEE (reference sequence). The CDR3 spans 14 residues. V was pared by 1 base and J by 6 bases, with 11 bases between. The CDR3 coding sequence is TGTGCCAGCAGCTTGAGGGGAACCAGCAATGAGCAGTTCTTC. Translation gives CASSLRGTSNEQFF.

The chain links TRBV4-1 to TRBJ1-4, with TRBD1 as a possible D gene (5 bases). The CDR3 loop spans 18 amino acids. CDR1 is MGHRA, CDR2 YSYEKL, per germline. V was cut by 4 bases and J by 5 bases, with 23 bases left in between. The CDR3 nucleotides are TGCGCCAGCAGCCCGCTAAGGGGTCGGCAGGGAGGGAATGAAAAACTGTTTTTT. Encoded protein: CASSPLRGRQGGNEKLFF.

V and J are TRBV18 and TRBJ1-1; 10 nucleotides align to TRBD1. There are 16 residues in the CDR3. Per the germline V gene, CDR1 is KGHSH and CDR2 is LQKENI. Trimming cost V 6 bases and J 0 bases; bases outside gene matches: 7. The DNA for the CDR3 is TGTGCCAGCTCGGGACAGGGGACGCCTATGAACACTGAAGCTTTCTTT. Protein: CASSGQGTPMNTEAFF.

The gene calls are TRBV30 and TRBJ2-7; TRBD1 matches at 8 bases. Losses at the gene ends were 5 bases for V and 7 bases for J; bases not matched to a gene: 13. Germline-derived CDR1 and CDR2 are GTSNPN and SVGIG (reference sequence). The CDR3 sequence is 14 residues long. DNA for the CDR3: TGTGCCTGGGTAGACGAAGGACAGGGAATGGAGCAGTACTTC. Its translation: CAWVDEGQGMEQYF.

The DNA of the CDR3 is TGTGCCAGCTCACCTCACGAGAGACAGTATAATTCACCCCTCCACTTT. As protein: CASSPHERQYNSPLHF. V and J are TRBV18 and TRBJ1-6, with a possible D match to TRBD1 (5 bases). V was shortened by 3 bases and J by 4 bases, with 13 bases between the two germline ends. CDR3 length equals 16 residues. Germline values: CDR1 KGHSH, CDR2 LQKENI.

The chain is built from TRBV19 and TRBJ1-1; D call uncertain. The CDR3 sequence is 14 residues long. V lost 5 bases and J lost 3, with 13 bases in between. Looked up from germline, CDR1 is LNHDA and CDR2 is SQIVND (reference sequence). The CDR3 coding sequence is TGTGCCAGTAGTTCGACACTGCCGGACACTGAAGCTTTCTTT. Translating gives CASSSTLPDTEAFF.

V is TRBV5-1 and J is TRBJ2-1; 9 nucleotides line up with TRBD2. This CDR3 contains 18 residues. Trimming cost V 0 bases and J 5 bases; bases outside gene matches: 12. The V gene's germline CDR1 is SGHRS and CDR2 YFSETQ. Here the CDR3 DNA reads TGCGCCAGCAGCTTGGGCCGGGAGTGGATAGCGGGGGACAATGAGCAGTTCTTC. This encodes CASSLGREWIAGDNEQFF.

The rearrangement uses TRBV6-5 and TRBJ2-5; TRBD1 is a possible D gene (6 bases). The J call may be mistaken, given a closer DNA end match to TRBJ2-7. The CDR3 has 14 residues. Germline V gene lookup returns CDR1 MNHEY and CDR2 SVGAGI. DNA for the CDR3: TGTGCCAGCAGCTCCACAGGGATCCCCTACGAGCAGTACTTC. It yields the protein CASSSTGIPYEQYF.

The rearrangement links TRBV7-9 to TRBJ1-2, with 8 bases fitting TRBD1. The V and J ends lost 6 bases and 4 bases, in that order; junction bases with no gene match: 1. This CDR3 spans 12 amino acids. Germline CDR1 is SEHNR and CDR2 is FQNEAQ (reference sequence). Here the CDR3 reads CASRGTGYGYTF. CDR3 DNA: TGTGCCAGCAGGGGGACAGGCTATGGCTACACCTTC. The complete variable domain, with remaining parts taken from reference TRBV7-9 and TRBJ1-2, reads DTGVSQNPRHKITKRGQNVTFRCDPISEHNRLYWYRQTLGQGPEFLTYFQNEAQLEKSRLLSDRFSAERPKGSFSTLEIQRTEQGDSAMYLCASRGTGYGYTFGSGTRLTVV.

The sample holds a few counts of this clone. The V and J genes are TRBV2 and TRBJ1-3, with no clear D. Germline-derived CDR1 and CDR2 are SNHLY and FYNNEI. This CDR3 has 14 amino acids. Trimming stripped 5 bases from V and 1 base from J, with 9 bases between. CDR3 nucleotide sequence: TGTGCCAGCAGTCTGGGGATTTCTGGAAACACCATATATTTT. Translating it yields CASSLGISGNTIYF.

This clone was seen a handful of times. The chain carries TRBV10-1 and TRBJ1-1; 8 positions match TRBD1. The CDR3 totals 14 residues. Per the germline V gene, CDR1 is WNHNN and CDR2 is SYGVQD (reference sequence). After removal of 7 bases from V and 1 base from J, the junction contained 5 bases not matched to a gene. The CDR3 sequence: CASKTGTGNTEAFF. For the CDR3, the DNA is TGCGCCAGCAAAACCGGGACAGGGAACACTGAAGCTTTCTTT.